Below are 21 T cell receptor beta chains sequenced from a single sample in a study of T cell clonality in common variable immunodeficiency. The assay was immunoSEQ multiplex PCR, and TCRdb's table has in-frame clones only and misses some. The sample holds roughly 30,000 clones, and no clone turns up only once. Specimen: peripheral blood mononuclear cells. The receptors stem from a person between 18 and 75 years old in good health.

This clone was counted at least ten times. From the germline J gene comes the end of the CDR3, since the read stops 3 residues before it. The chain carries TRBV6-1 and TRBJ1-3; TRBD1 might be the D (6 bases). The CDR3 covers 14 residues. V was cut by 1 base and J by 4 bases, with 8 bases left in between. Germline loops: CDR1 MNHNS, CDR2 SASEGT. CDR3 sequence: CASSEGQVGNTIYF. CDR3 bases read: TGTGCCAGCAGTGAAGGACAGGTCGGAAACACC.

As for this clone: The observed sequence ends 3 residues before the CDR3 terminus, with the missing tail filled in from the germline J gene. The chain joins TRBV2 to TRBJ2-2; D not certain. The CDR3 covers 13 residues. CDR1 and CDR2 from the germline V gene are SNHLY and FYNNEI. The CDR3 sequence: CASSVGLNEKLFF. The CDR3 bases that were read are TGTGCCAGCAGTGTCGGTCTTAATGAAAAG.

The table lists this clone with many counts. The read terminates 3 residues ahead of where the CDR3 ends, so the germline J gene completes it. The chain couples TRBV20-1 to TRBJ2-7; 7 nucleotides align to TRBD1. J lost 2 bases, V lost 0 bases, and 4 bases had no gene match. CDR3 length: 14 residues. Germline values: CDR1 DFQATT, CDR2 SNEGSKA (reference sequence). CDR3 sequence reads: CSARDTQGTYEQYF. CDR3 DNA (partial): TGCAGTGCTAGAGATACACAGGGGACCTACGAG.

This clone was detected a few times. The CDR3 extends 3 residues past the end of the read, so its final part is completed from the germline J gene. The V gene is TRBV19, the J gene TRBJ1-2; D is uncertain. V was trimmed by 11 bases and J by 6 bases, leaving 13 bases between them. Germline CDR1 LNHDA, CDR2 SQIVND (reference sequence). The CDR3 spans 11 residues. The DNA read from the CDR3 is TGTGCCGGGTCGACATCTGATGGC. Translated, it gives CAGSTSDG. The CDR3 as a whole reads CAGSTSDGYTF. The full variable domain, in which reference TRBV19 and TRBJ1-2 provide the parts outside the CDR3, is DGGITQSPKYLFRKEGQNVTLSCEQNLNHDAMYWYRQDPGQGLRLIYYSQIVNDFQKGDIAEGYSVSREKKESFPLTVTSAQKNPTAFYLCAGSTSDGYTFGSGTRLTVV.

This clone has a handful of counts. From the germline J gene comes the end of the CDR3, since the read stops 3 residues before it. This chain joins TRBV7-6 and TRBJ2-5; 7 bases line up with TRBD1. This CDR3 is 16 amino acids long. CDR1 SGHVS and CDR2 FNYEAQ come from the germline V gene. The CDR3 reads CASSQNRQGPSDTQYF. The sequenced part of the CDR3 DNA is TGTGCCAGCAGCCAGAACCGACAGGGACCTTCGGATACC.

Comments on this clone: The sequence runs out 3 residues before the end of the CDR3; the remainder is reconstructed from the germline J gene. The chain couples TRBV6-2 or TRBV6-3 to TRBJ2-3; no definite D call. The CDR3 contains 14 residues. Per germline, CDR1 MNHEY and CDR2 SVGEGT. The CDR3 DNA, read in part, is TGTGCCAGCAGTTACCCCGCCACCTCGGTGACG. Amino acids: CASSYPATSVT. The CDR3 reads in full as CASSYPATSVTQYF.

This clone was seen at least ten times. CDR3 DNA, as far as it was read: TGCAGTGCTGGCAACCGGGACACCCAAGAGACC. Translating gives CSAGNRDTQET. The full CDR3 protein reads CSAGNRDTQETQYF. The chain recombines TRBV20-1 with TRBJ2-5; maybe TRBD1 (6 bases). The read ends 3 residues shy of where the CDR3 ends; the end is completed using the germline J gene. CDR3 length equals 14 residues. The V end lost 5 bases, the J end lost 1 base, and 14 bases lay between the germline ends. Per germline, CDR1 DFQATT and CDR2 SNEGSKA (reference sequence).

Points on this clone: The DNA ends 3 residues before the CDR3 does, and the rest of the CDR3 is filled in from the germline J gene. The V gene is TRBV23-1, the J gene TRBJ2-7, with 8 nucleotides matching TRBD1. TRBV23-1 is annotated as an ORF whose role is uncertain. V lost 3 bases, J lost 4 bases, and 8 bases stayed unmatched. This CDR3 has 15 residues. CDR3 bases read: TGCGCCAGCAGTCATCTGGACAGGGATCCGTACGAG. Protein: CASSHLDRDPYE. In full, the CDR3 is CASSHLDRDPYEQYF.

The sample holds many counts of this clone. The missing CDR3 end, 3 residues past where the read stops, is filled in from the germline J gene. This chain links TRBV6-2 or TRBV6-3 with TRBJ1-5; 9 positions agree with TRBD1. Germline CDR1 MNHEY, CDR2 SVGEGT. This CDR3 comprises 14 residues. V was pared by 6 bases and J by 5 bases, with 5 bases of the junction left unmatched. CDR3 sequence: CASRWDREDQPQHF. CDR3 DNA, as far as it was read: TGTGCCAGCAGGTGGGACAGGGAGGATCAGCCC.

This clone was observed at least ten times. The read terminates 3 residues before the CDR3 end, so the remaining end is supplied by the germline J gene. This chain links TRBV5-1 with TRBJ1-3; 8 bases match TRBD1. CDR1 and CDR2 (germline): SGHRS, YFSETQ. The CDR3 consists of 17 residues. V shed 3 bases, J shed 2 bases, and the junction held 10 bases outside the gene matches. CDR3 residues: CASSYQAPDRAGNTIYF. Partial CDR3 DNA: TGCGCCAGCAGCTACCAAGCTCCGGACAGGGCTGGAAACACC.

A word on this clone: The read ends 3 residues early relative to the CDR3; the germline J gene fills the gap. V usage is TRBV7-2 and J usage is TRBJ2-7; 12 positions agree with TRBD2. The V segment lost 0 bases and the J segment 0 bases; nucleotides outside the gene matches: 3. Germline-derived CDR1 and CDR2 are SGHTA and FQGNSA. CDR3 length: 17 amino acids. The CDR3: CASSLALLAGGSYEQYF. The sequenced CDR3 bases are TGTGCCAGCAGCTTAGCCCTACTAGCGGGGGGCTCCTACGAG. The variable domain in full, with the rest retrieved from reference TRBV7-2 and TRBJ2-7, is GAGVSQSPSNKVTEKGKDVELRCDPISGHTALYWYRQSLGQGLEFLIYFQGNSAPDKSGLPSDRFSAERTGGSVSTLTIQRTQQEDSAVYLCASSLALLAGGSYEQYFGPGTRLTVT.

The table lists this clone with many counts. From the germline J gene comes the end of the CDR3, since the read stops 3 residues before it. V gene TRBV13 combines with J gene TRBJ2-3; no definite D call. The V and J ends lost 2 bases and 6 bases respectively, with 9 bases between them. This CDR3 spans 13 amino acids. Germline CDR1 reads PRHDT; CDR2 reads FYEKMQ (reference sequence). CDR3 residues: CASSLKDTDTQYF. The sequenced CDR3 bases are TGTGCCAGCAGCTTAAAAGACACGGATACG.

This clone was found many times. The CDR3 here is CASSVQGNNEKLFF. The DNA read from the CDR3 is TGTGCCAGCAGTGTCCAGGGAAATAATGAAAAA. The chain carries TRBV2 and TRBJ1-4; a weak D match, TRBD1 (5 bases). The CDR3 is cut off 3 residues early in the read; its end comes from the germline J gene. V lost 4 bases and J 4 bases, leaving 10 bases between the germline ends. Germline V gene sequence: CDR1 SNHLY, CDR2 FYNNEI. The CDR3 has 14 residues. The variable domain in full, with the rest retrieved from reference TRBV2 and TRBJ1-4, is EPEVTQTPSHQVTQMGQEVILRCVPISNHLYFYWYRQILGQKVEFLVSFYNNEISEKSEIFDDQFSVERPDGSNFTLKIRSTKLEDSAMYFCASSVQGNNEKLFFGSGTQLSVL.

This clone was recorded a few times. The sequence runs out 3 residues before the end of the CDR3; the remainder is reconstructed from the germline J gene. This chain uses TRBV18 with TRBJ1-1; 12 nucleotides agree with TRBD1. Germline CDR1 reads KGHSH; CDR2 reads LQKENI. The CDR3 contains 15 residues. Trimming took 4 bases from V and 5 from J; bases not matched to a gene: 5. Partial CDR3 DNA: TGTGCCAGCTCACGCGGGGGACAGGGGGCGACTGAA. It yields the protein CASSRGGQGATE. The whole CDR3 reads CASSRGGQGATEAFF.

Only a few counts were recorded for this clone. The read finishes 3 residues shy of the CDR3 end, and the germline J gene is used to complete it. The chain carries TRBV7-9 and TRBJ1-2; D unresolved. The CDR3 consists of 12 residues. Germline values: CDR1 SEHNR, CDR2 FQNEAQ (reference sequence). The part of the CDR3 DNA that was read is TGTGCCAGCAGCTTAGAAGGTTACGGC. It specifies CASSLEGYG. The whole CDR3 reads CASSLEGYGYTF. The full variable domain, rest sourced from reference TRBV7-9 and TRBJ1-2, is DTGVSQNPRHKITKRGQNVTFRCDPISEHNRLYWYRQTLGQGPEFLTYFQNEAQLEKSRLLSDRFSAERPKGSFSTLEIQRTEQGDSAMYLCASSLEGYGYTFGSGTRLTVV.

This clone was observed a handful of times. The read ends 3 residues early relative to the CDR3; the germline J gene fills the gap. The chain employs TRBV7-9 and TRBJ2-3; D might be TRBD1 (5 bases). CDR3 length: 14 residues. The germline V and J ends were trimmed by 10 bases and 2 bases, with 16 bases remaining between them. CDR1 SEHNR and CDR2 FQNEAQ come from the germline V gene (reference sequence). Partial CDR3 DNA: TGTGCCAAACAGGAAGGCGTCGCCACAGATACG. It translates to CAKQEGVATDT. The entire CDR3 protein reads CAKQEGVATDTQYF. The whole variable domain, remainder taken from reference TRBV7-9 and TRBJ2-3, is DTGVSQNPRHKITKRGQNVTFRCDPISEHNRLYWYRQTLGQGPEFLTYFQNEAQLEKSRLLSDRFSAERPKGSFSTLEIQRTEQGDSAMYLCAKQEGVATDTQYFGPGTRLTVL.

In this sample, this clone turned up many times. The missing CDR3 end, 3 residues past where the read stops, is filled in from the germline J gene. V gene TRBV20-1 combines with J gene TRBJ1-5; no clear D. This CDR3 comprises 14 residues. Per the germline V gene, CDR1 is DFQATT and CDR2 is SNEGSKA (reference sequence). Trimming removed 4 bases at V and 0 bases at J, with 10 bases between. The CDR3 spells CSAKLTPSNQPQHF. Partial CDR3 DNA: TGCAGTGCTAAACTTACCCCTAGCAATCAGCCC.

This clone was counted ten times or more. Sequencing ends 3 residues short of the CDR3 end; the germline J gene provides the rest. The chain couples TRBV30 to TRBJ2-7; 8 bases align to TRBD2. The CDR3 covers 13 residues. J gave up 1 base and V 4 bases, and 3 bases lay outside the gene matches. Germline values: CDR1 GTSNPN, CDR2 SVGIG (reference sequence). CDR3 sequence: CAWTSGGSYEQYF. The sequenced part of the CDR3 DNA is TGTGCCTGGACGAGCGGGGGTTCCTACGAG. The entire variable domain, with the rest obtained from reference TRBV30 and TRBJ2-7, is as follows: SQTIHQWPATLVQPVGSPLSLECTVEGTSNPNLYWYRQAAGRGLQLLFYSVGIGQISSEVPQNLSASRPQDRQFILSSKKLLLSDSGFYLCAWTSGGSYEQYFGPGTRLTVT.

This clone has just a few counts. The observed sequence ends 3 residues before the CDR3 terminus, with the missing tail filled in from the germline J gene. The chain employs TRBV7-3 and TRBJ2-3; TRBD1 is a possible D gene (5 bases). This CDR3 spans 14 amino acids. CDR1 and CDR2 from the germline V gene are SGHTA and FQGTGA. The V gene lost 3 bases and the J gene lost 1 base, with 8 bases spanning the gap. CDR3 residues: CASSFGAGTDTQYF. The sequenced CDR3 bases are TGTGCCAGCAGCTTTGGGGCTGGCACAGATACG.

This clone was picked up a small number of times. The read ends 3 residues early relative to the CDR3; the germline J gene fills the gap. The chain carries TRBV10-2 and TRBJ2-5, with D perhaps matching TRBD1 (5 bases). Germline assignment: CDR1 WSHSY and CDR2 SAAADI. This CDR3 comprises 14 residues. V was cut by 1 base and J by 3 bases, with 9 bases left in between. Partial CDR3 DNA: TGCGCCAGCAGTGAGTTAGCCAGGGAAGAGACC. Protein: CASSELAREET. The full CDR3 is CASSELAREETQYF.

In this sample, this clone turned up many times. With the read ending 3 residues before the CDR3 end, the germline J gene is used to fill in that end. The J gene is TRBJ2-5, the V gene TRBV18, with 11 bases identical to TRBD1. Germline loops: CDR1 KGHSH, CDR2 LQKENI. The ends lost 6 bases at V and 5 bases at J; junction bases unmatched: 5. This CDR3 is 14 amino acids long. The CDR3 sequence is CASSPGTGGETQYF. The covered CDR3 bases are TGTGCCAGCTCCCCCGGGACAGGGGGGGAGACC.